These T cell receptor beta chains were read from a single sample in a study of OX40 agonist ivuxolimab in advanced cancers. The method was immunoSEQ multiplex PCR; TCRdb's version includes in-frame clones alone and lacks a portion of them. This table holds about 17,000 clones, 82% found once. Sample: CD4+ or CD8+ T cells sorted from blood, taken in a trial of the OX40 agonist ivuxolimab. These receptors were taken from an adult with an advanced solid tumor such as melanoma, head and neck, liver or kidney cancer. The CDR3 runs from the conserved cysteine through the conserved F or W. A D gene is named only where the DNA matches it firmly. Clone sizes are given selectively: once, few, many, or a class where the clone is expanded.

TRBD2	TRBV7-2	TRBJ2-1	NA	TGTGCCAGCAGTCGACTAGCGGAATACAATGAGCAGTTCTTC	CASSRLAEYNEQFF
TRBD2	TRBV20-1	TRBJ2-5	few	TGCAGTGCCTGGCGGGAGGAGACCCAGTACTTC	CSAWREETQYF
NA	TRBV5-1	TRBJ2-6	NA	TGCGCCAGCAGCAGGGACGGGATTGGGGCCTCTGGGGCCAACGTCCTGACTTTC	CASSRDGIGASGANVLTF
TRBD1	TRBV30	TRBJ2-7	NA	TGTGCCTGGAGTGTACAGGGGGGCTACCACGAGCAGTACTTC	CAWSVQGGYHEQYF
TRBD1	TRBV5-5	TRBJ1-3	once	TGTGCCAGCAGCTTGGGACAGGGGGCAGGCGGAAACACCATATATTTT	CASSLGQGAGGNTIYF
NA	TRBV25-1	TRBJ1-2	NA	TGTGCCAGCAGTGAATATATAGGTGGCTACACCTTC	CASSEYIGGYTF
TRBD1	TRBV7-3	TRBJ2-1	NA	TGTGCCAGCAGCCGGCCGGGACAGGGAATCAATGAGCAGTTCTTC	CASSRPGQGINEQFF
NA	TRBV6-6	TRBJ2-1	NA	TGTGCCAGCAGTTACTTAAGTGGTGAGCAGTTCTTC	CASSYLSGEQFF
NA	TRBV7-2	TRBJ2-6	NA	TGTGCCAGCAGCTTACACGAGGGTGCCTCTGGGGCCAACGTCCTGACTTTC	CASSLHEGASGANVLTF
TRBD1	TRBV6-5	TRBJ2-3	NA	TGTGCCAGCAGGCTACAGGGGGCGAGGACAGATACGCAGTATTTT	CASRLQGARTDTQYF
NA	TRBV10-3	TRBJ2-6	once	TGTGCCATTAGTGAGCTGGGGGTAACTGGGGCCAACGTCCTGACTTTC	CAISELGVTGANVLTF
NA	TRBV11-2	TRBJ2-3	few	TGTGCCAGCAGCTTATTGATCGGGCGTGGTAGAGATACGCAGTATTTT	CASSLLIGRGRDTQYF
NA	TRBV6-5	TRBJ2-3	NA	TGTGCCAGTTCTACCGGGGGTACGCAGTATTTT	CASSTGGTQYF
NA	TRBV6-5	TRBJ1-1	NA	TGTGCCAGCAGTTACTCGGTGGGCACTGAAGCTTTCTTT	CASSYSVGTEAFF
NA	TRBV19	TRBJ1-2	once	TGCGCCAGTAGTTCACCCAGACAGAGCAACTATGGCTACACCTTC	CASSSPRQSNYGYTF
TRBD1	TRBV2	TRBJ2-3	few	TGTGCCAGCAGTGCAGACAGGGGAGCTGGCACAGATACGCAGTATTTT	CASSADRGAGTDTQYF
NA	TRBV5-1	TRBJ1-3	NA	TGCGCCAGCAGCGGGGGAGCCTCTGGAAACACCATATATTTT	CASSGGASGNTIYF